This T cell receptor beta chain appears in the sequencing data of a study of vaccination and CD4 T cells after COVID-19. Comments on this clonotype: Antigen specificity is unknown. It is unclear where the CDR3 begins or ends on the DNA, so no DNA is shown, and the CDR3 is as TCRdb lists it.

Germline V gene data show CDR1 as SGHTA and CDR2 as FQGNSA. The CDR3 region is 21 residues in length, termini included. The sample's time point: late sampling 161 to 241 days after vaccination in a few convalescent patients. Treatment meaning: roughly 11-day PBMC culture with coronavirus spike peptide pools or control peptides (ViraFEST assay). At the Johns Hopkins FTIC core, DNA taken from cultured CD4+ T cells was sequenced by way of the Oncomine TCR Beta short-read assay. MiXCR was run by TCRdb on the PCR reads, yielding one entry per CDR3 protein. The sample lists roughly 25,000 distinct CDR3 sequences, 30% seen once, with just over 3% in the top ten.

The clonotype originates from a human donor who had recovered from COVID-19. This chain connects TRBV7-2 to TRBJ2-3; the DNA was not compared with TRBD2, the D call given in the table. The sample consisted of CD4+ T cells from blood, cultured in vitro, taken about 7 months after SARS-CoV-2 vaccination. CDR3 sequence: CASSFYICSAWTSGSTDTQYF.